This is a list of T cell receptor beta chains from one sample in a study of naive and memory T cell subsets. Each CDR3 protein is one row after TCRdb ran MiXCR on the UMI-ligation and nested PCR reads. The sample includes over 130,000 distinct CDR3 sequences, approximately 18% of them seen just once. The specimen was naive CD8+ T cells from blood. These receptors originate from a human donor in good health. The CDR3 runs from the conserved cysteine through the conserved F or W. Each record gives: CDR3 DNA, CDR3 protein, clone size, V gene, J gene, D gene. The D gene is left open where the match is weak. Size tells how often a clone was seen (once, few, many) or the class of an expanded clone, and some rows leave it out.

cdr3_nt: TGTGCCAGTCCTACCACCAGGGGCTCCTACGAGCAGTACTTC
cdr3_aa: CASPTTRGSYEQYF
clone_size: few
v_call: TRBV27
j_call: TRBJ2-7
d_call: .

cdr3_nt: TGTGCCAGCAGCTCAGGGTACAGGGAGCCCTACGAGCAGTACTTC
cdr3_aa: CASSSGYREPYEQYF
clone_size: few
v_call: TRBV7-9
j_call: TRBJ2-7
d_call: .

cdr3_nt: TGTGCCAGTATCCGGTCGGAATACACAGATACGCAGTATTTT
cdr3_aa: CASIRSEYTDTQYF
clone_size: few
v_call: TRBV28
j_call: TRBJ2-3
d_call: .

cdr3_nt: TGTGCCAGCAGTTTAGGGGACGACGGGTACGAGCAGTACTTC
cdr3_aa: CASSLGDDGYEQYF
clone_size: .
v_call: TRBV27
j_call: TRBJ2-7
d_call: .

cdr3_nt: TGTGCCAGCAGTTACTCGACTAGCGGGTCGGGAGAGCAGTACTTC
cdr3_aa: CASSYSTSGSGEQYF
clone_size: .
v_call: TRBV6-5
j_call: TRBJ2-7
d_call: TRBD2

cdr3_nt: TGTGCCAGCAGTGTTCCGCGGGACAGCTTCTCCTACGAGCAGTACTTC
cdr3_aa: CASSVPRDSFSYEQYF
clone_size: few
v_call: TRBV28
j_call: TRBJ2-7
d_call: .

cdr3_nt: TGTGCCAGCAGTGAAATTGAGGGGGCGAACACTGAAGCTTTCTTT
cdr3_aa: CASSEIEGANTEAFF
clone_size: .
v_call: TRBV2
j_call: TRBJ1-1
d_call: TRBD1

cdr3_nt: TGTGCCAGCAGCCTCCGCGGTAGCGGCGTTTCCTACAATGAGCAGTTCTTC
cdr3_aa: CASSLRGSGVSYNEQFF
clone_size: .
v_call: TRBV7-2
j_call: TRBJ2-1
d_call: .

cdr3_nt: TGTGCTAGCAGCTTAGAGTTGACAGATACGCAGTATTTT
cdr3_aa: CASSLELTDTQYF
clone_size: .
v_call: TRBV7-7
j_call: TRBJ2-3
d_call: .

cdr3_nt: TGTGCCACCAGCCAGGATTACAATGAGCAGTTCTTC
cdr3_aa: CATSQDYNEQFF
clone_size: .
v_call: TRBV15
j_call: TRBJ2-1
d_call: .

cdr3_nt: TGTGCCAGCAGCGTAGGTGACAGTGGCCTCTACGAGCAGTACTTC
cdr3_aa: CASSVGDSGLYEQYF
clone_size: .
v_call: TRBV9
j_call: TRBJ2-7
d_call: .

cdr3_nt: TGTGCCAGCACCCTCAACAGGGGGCGCGCCGAGCAGTACTTC
cdr3_aa: CASTLNRGRAEQYF
clone_size: few
v_call: TRBV28
j_call: TRBJ2-7
d_call: TRBD1

cdr3_nt: TGTGCCAGCAGCCAAGATTGGGTGGGAAGCCCCCCCACAGATACGCAGTATTTT
cdr3_aa: CASSQDWVGSPPTDTQYF
clone_size: few
v_call: TRBV3-1
j_call: TRBJ2-3
d_call: .

cdr3_nt: TGTGCCAGCAGACCGAGTGTGTTGGAACCCCAGCATTTT
cdr3_aa: CASRPSVLEPQHF
clone_size: few
v_call: TRBV5-5
j_call: TRBJ1-5
d_call: .

cdr3_nt: TGTGCCAGCAGGCGGACAGGGGGCTCCTACGAGCAGTACTTC
cdr3_aa: CASRRTGGSYEQYF
clone_size: few
v_call: TRBV27
j_call: TRBJ2-7
d_call: TRBD1

cdr3_nt: TGTGCCAGCAGTTCCGGCCCTCCTGAGCAGTTCTTC
cdr3_aa: CASSSGPPEQFF
clone_size: many
v_call: TRBV27
j_call: TRBJ2-1
d_call: .

cdr3_nt: TGCGCCAGCAGCCAAGACGGACTAGCGGGAGGGAATGAGCAGTTCTTC
cdr3_aa: CASSQDGLAGGNEQFF
clone_size: .
v_call: TRBV4-1
j_call: TRBJ2-1
d_call: TRBD2

cdr3_nt: TGCGCCAGCAGCCAAGACTCGATCAAAAACATTCAGTACTTC
cdr3_aa: CASSQDSIKNIQYF
clone_size: few
v_call: TRBV4-3
j_call: TRBJ2-4
d_call: .

cdr3_nt: TGTGCCAGCAGTTACAGGGAGGGTACCGGGGAGCTGTTTTTT
cdr3_aa: CASSYREGTGELFF
clone_size: .
v_call: TRBV6-6
j_call: TRBJ2-2
d_call: TRBD2

cdr3_nt: TGTGCCAGCAGCTTAGATCAGGGAAGAATAGTGGGGCAGTACTTC
cdr3_aa: CASSLDQGRIVGQYF
clone_size: .
v_call: TRBV11-2
j_call: TRBJ2-7
d_call: .

cdr3_nt: TGCAGTGCTCGAAGACAGGGCCAAGAGACCCAGTACTTC
cdr3_aa: CSARRQGQETQYF
clone_size: .
v_call: TRBV20-1
j_call: TRBJ2-5
d_call: TRBD1

cdr3_nt: TGTGCCAGCAGTGTCGGGGTAACTAGCACAGATACGCAGTATTTT
cdr3_aa: CASSVGVTSTDTQYF
clone_size: .
v_call: TRBV2
j_call: TRBJ2-3
d_call: .

cdr3_nt: TGCAGCGTTGACGGGACTAGCGTTTCCTACAATGAGCAGTTCTTC
cdr3_aa: CSVDGTSVSYNEQFF
clone_size: .
v_call: TRBV29-1
j_call: TRBJ2-1
d_call: TRBD2

cdr3_nt: TGTGCCAGCAGCCCAAGGGAACTCTACACGCTAGCGGGTGCGTTCTACGAGCAGTACTTC
cdr3_aa: CASSPRELYTLAGAFYEQYF
clone_size: few
v_call: TRBV12-3/TRBV12-4
j_call: TRBJ2-7
d_call: TRBD2

cdr3_nt: TGTGCCAGCAGTTTCGGGAGCATGAACACTGAAGCTTTCTTT
cdr3_aa: CASSFGSMNTEAFF
clone_size: few
v_call: TRBV9
j_call: TRBJ1-1
d_call: .

cdr3_nt: TGTGCCAGCAGTTACGGAGGGAGTGAAGCTTTCTTT
cdr3_aa: CASSYGGSEAFF
clone_size: few
v_call: TRBV6-6
j_call: TRBJ1-1
d_call: .

cdr3_nt: TGCGCCAGCAGCCTGGACGGGACTAGCTACTACAATGAGCAGTTCTTC
cdr3_aa: CASSLDGTSYYNEQFF
clone_size: few
v_call: TRBV5-1
j_call: TRBJ2-1
d_call: TRBD2

cdr3_nt: TGTGCCACGTCGGCGGGCTTCAGCTCCTACAATGAGCAGTTCTTC
cdr3_aa: CATSAGFSSYNEQFF
clone_size: few
v_call: TRBV7-9
j_call: TRBJ2-1
d_call: .

cdr3_nt: TGCGCCAGCAGCTTGGCCGGGGGGACAGGGGCCTACGAGCAGTACTTC
cdr3_aa: CASSLAGGTGAYEQYF
clone_size: .
v_call: TRBV5-1
j_call: TRBJ2-7
d_call: TRBD1

cdr3_nt: TGTGCCAGCAGTTCTTACAGGGGGAACACCGGGGAGCTGTTTTTT
cdr3_aa: CASSSYRGNTGELFF
clone_size: .
v_call: TRBV28
j_call: TRBJ2-2
d_call: TRBD1

cdr3_nt: TGTGCCAGCAGGAGGACAGTAGACAATGAGCAGTTCTTC
cdr3_aa: CASRRTVDNEQFF
clone_size: few
v_call: TRBV6-5
j_call: TRBJ2-1
d_call: .

cdr3_nt: TGCAGCGTTGAAGATCAGGTTCCGGGGCAGTACTTC
cdr3_aa: CSVEDQVPGQYF
clone_size: .
v_call: TRBV29-1
j_call: TRBJ2-7
d_call: .

cdr3_nt: TGTGCCAGCAGCCCACTTAGCGGGGTGGTCTTCTTC
cdr3_aa: CASSPLSGVVFF
clone_size: .
v_call: TRBV7-6
j_call: TRBJ2-1
d_call: TRBD2

cdr3_nt: TGTGCCAGCAGCCAAGAGACTAGCGTCAATGAGCAGTTCTTC
cdr3_aa: CASSQETSVNEQFF
clone_size: .
v_call: TRBV3-1
j_call: TRBJ2-1
d_call: TRBD2

cdr3_nt: TGTGCCAGCTCGAGCGAACAATACTACGAGCAGTACTTC
cdr3_aa: CASSSEQYYEQYF
clone_size: .
v_call: TRBV6-5
j_call: TRBJ2-7
d_call: .

cdr3_nt: TGTGCCAGCAGTCTGACCGGGACAGGGCGACATAGCAATCAGCCCCAGCATTTT
cdr3_aa: CASSLTGTGRHSNQPQHF
clone_size: .
v_call: TRBV28
j_call: TRBJ1-5
d_call: TRBD1

cdr3_nt: TGTGCCAGCAGTTTAGGACAGCCCATATATAGCAATCAGCCCCAGCATTTT
cdr3_aa: CASSLGQPIYSNQPQHF
clone_size: .
v_call: TRBV12-3/TRBV12-4
j_call: TRBJ1-5
d_call: .

cdr3_nt: TGTGCCAGCAGTTTACTGGCGGGAGTGCGCGAGCAGTACTTC
cdr3_aa: CASSLLAGVREQYF
clone_size: few
v_call: TRBV27
j_call: TRBJ2-7
d_call: TRBD2

cdr3_nt: TGTGCCAGCCGGAGTTCTAGCACAGATACGCAGTATTTT
cdr3_aa: CASRSSSTDTQYF
clone_size: .
v_call: TRBV28
j_call: TRBJ2-3
d_call: .

cdr3_nt: TGTGCCAGCAGTTTAGTTTCCCAGGGGACACACGCCTACGAGCAGTACTTC
cdr3_aa: CASSLVSQGTHAYEQYF
clone_size: .
v_call: TRBV28
j_call: TRBJ2-7
d_call: .

cdr3_nt: TGCGCCAGCAGCCTCTCGCAGGGGAGCACTGAAGCTTTCTTT
cdr3_aa: CASSLSQGSTEAFF
clone_size: few
v_call: TRBV4-3
j_call: TRBJ1-1
d_call: .

cdr3_nt: TGTGCCAGCAGCCAAGCGGGAGGGCTCTGGGATGAGCAGTTCTTC
cdr3_aa: CASSQAGGLWDEQFF
clone_size: .
v_call: TRBV14
j_call: TRBJ2-1
d_call: TRBD2

cdr3_nt: TGCAGCGTTGAAGATTGGGCAGGCAGCTCCTACGAGCAGTACTTC
cdr3_aa: CSVEDWAGSSYEQYF
clone_size: .
v_call: TRBV29-1
j_call: TRBJ2-7
d_call: .

cdr3_nt: TGTGCCAGCAGTTTTGCATTGGGCACTGAAGCTTTCTTT
cdr3_aa: CASSFALGTEAFF
clone_size: few
v_call: TRBV6-6
j_call: TRBJ1-1
d_call: .

cdr3_nt: TGCAGTGCTAGTGCGGGGGTTACTGCAACTTTCTTT
cdr3_aa: CSASAGVTATFF
clone_size: .
v_call: TRBV20-1
j_call: TRBJ1-1
d_call: .

cdr3_nt: TGTGCCAGCAGCTGGAGGACTAGCGGCTACAATGAGCAGTTCTTC
cdr3_aa: CASSWRTSGYNEQFF
clone_size: .
v_call: TRBV5-4
j_call: TRBJ2-1
d_call: TRBD2

cdr3_nt: TGCGCCAGCAGCCAAGAACTAGCGGGATGGGAGGATACGCAGTATTTT
cdr3_aa: CASSQELAGWEDTQYF
clone_size: few
v_call: TRBV4-3
j_call: TRBJ2-3
d_call: TRBD2

cdr3_nt: TGCAGTGGGGGGACTTTAGTCTCCTACGAGCAGTACTTC
cdr3_aa: CSGGTLVSYEQYF
clone_size: .
v_call: TRBV20-1
j_call: TRBJ2-7
d_call: .

cdr3_nt: TGTGCCAGTAGTATCGCGGCGGGAAGTCAGCCCCAGCATTTT
cdr3_aa: CASSIAAGSQPQHF
clone_size: few
v_call: TRBV19
j_call: TRBJ1-5
d_call: .

cdr3_nt: TGTGCCAGCATTCCGGGGGCGGGAGTCTACGACAATGAGCAGTTCTTC
cdr3_aa: CASIPGAGVYDNEQFF
clone_size: .
v_call: TRBV28
j_call: TRBJ2-1
d_call: .

cdr3_nt: TGTGCCAGCAGTTTATCCGAGGACTACCGGAATGAGCAGTTCTTC
cdr3_aa: CASSLSEDYRNEQFF
clone_size: once
v_call: TRBV28
j_call: TRBJ2-1
d_call: .

cdr3_nt: TGTGCCAGCAGCTCCTCCAGGGATCAGCCCCAGCATTTT
cdr3_aa: CASSSSRDQPQHF
clone_size: few
v_call: TRBV13
j_call: TRBJ1-5
d_call: .

cdr3_nt: TGTGCCAGCAGCCTCGGACTAGCGGGAGGCGAGCAGTACTTC
cdr3_aa: CASSLGLAGGEQYF
clone_size: .
v_call: TRBV14
j_call: TRBJ2-7
d_call: TRBD2

cdr3_nt: TGTGCCAGCAGTTTTTTTCACTACGAGCAGTACTTC
cdr3_aa: CASSFFHYEQYF
clone_size: few
v_call: TRBV28
j_call: TRBJ2-7
d_call: .

cdr3_nt: TGCAGCGTTGCGGGGGGGGCCACCTACGAGCAGTACTTC
cdr3_aa: CSVAGGATYEQYF
clone_size: few
v_call: TRBV29-1
j_call: TRBJ2-7
d_call: TRBD2

cdr3_nt: TGCGCCAGCAGCTTCAACGTGGATGAAGCTTTCTTT
cdr3_aa: CASSFNVDEAFF
clone_size: few
v_call: TRBV5-1
j_call: TRBJ1-1
d_call: .